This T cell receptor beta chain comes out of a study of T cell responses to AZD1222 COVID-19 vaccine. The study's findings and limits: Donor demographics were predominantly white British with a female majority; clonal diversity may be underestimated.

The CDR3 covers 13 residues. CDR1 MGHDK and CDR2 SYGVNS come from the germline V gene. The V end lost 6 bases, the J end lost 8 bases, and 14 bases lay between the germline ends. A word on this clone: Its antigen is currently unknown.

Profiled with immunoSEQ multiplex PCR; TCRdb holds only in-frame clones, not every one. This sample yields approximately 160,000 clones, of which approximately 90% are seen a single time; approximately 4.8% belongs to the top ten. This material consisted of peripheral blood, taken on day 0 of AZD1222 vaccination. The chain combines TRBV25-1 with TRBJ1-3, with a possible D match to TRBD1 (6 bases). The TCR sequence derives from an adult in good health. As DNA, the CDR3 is TGTGCCAGCAGAGCGATGGGGGGCGACACCATATATTTT. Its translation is CASRAMGGDTIYF.